Listed below are T cell receptor beta chains from one sample, sequenced in a study of T cell repertoires in cytomegalovirus infection. From the reads, TCRdb called clonotypes with MiXCR, one entry per CDR3 protein. The data show 450,000 to 650,000 distinct CDR3 sequences, about 25% seen once. Sequencing input: PBMCs. These TCRs come from a human donor in good health (CMV status not recorded). Some clones in this sample may be carry-over from other donors' samples. The CDR3 runs from the conserved cysteine through the conserved F or W. Each record gives: clone size, V gene, D gene, CDR3 length, J gene, CDR3 protein, CDR3 DNA. A D gene is named only where the DNA matches it firmly. For some rows the clone size is stated as once, few or many, or as a class when expanded; others skip it.

>few|TRBV7-6|.|12|TRBJ2-1
CASSLAANEQFF
TGTGCCAGCAGCTTAGCGGCGAATGAGCAGTTCTTC
>.|TRBV5-1|.|13|TRBJ1-1
CASSLGLLGEAFF
TGCGCCAGCAGCTTGGGCCTACTGGGGGAAGCTTTCTTT
>.|TRBV6-2/TRBV6-3|.|16|TRBJ2-1
CASSTLRGPSYNEQFF
TGTGCCAGCAGTACCCTTCGGGGGCCCTCCTACAATGAGCAGTTCTTC
>.|TRBV20-1|.|16|TRBJ2-1
CSASLFGDSIRNEQFF
TGCAGTGCTAGTCTTTTCGGGGACTCCATTAGGAATGAGCAGTTCTTC
>many|TRBV7-2|TRBD2|16|TRBJ2-1
CASSRPSGRGLGEQFF
TGTGCCAGCAGCAGACCAAGCGGGAGGGGTCTCGGTGAGCAGTTCTTC
>few|TRBV6-2/TRBV6-3|.|13|TRBJ1-1
CANRRGPNTEAFF
TGTGCCAACCGCCGGGGGCCCAACACTGAAGCTTTCTTT
>.|TRBV7-9|TRBD2|15|TRBJ2-3
CASSRLAGGGNTQYF
TGTGCCAGCAGCCGACTAGCGGGAGGCGGAAATACGCAGTATTTT
>many|TRBV6-1|TRBD2|15|TRBJ2-1
CASSQRASGNNEQFF
TGTGCCAGCAGCCAGCGTGCTAGCGGAAACAATGAGCAGTTCTTC
>.|TRBV19|.|18|TRBJ2-1
CASSIYPRSRRTYNEQFF
TGTGCCAGTAGTATTTATCCCCGAAGCAGGCGGACCTACAATGAGCAGTTCTTC
>many|TRBV7-8|.|17|TRBJ2-3
CASSLANRGAWPDTQYF
TGTGCCAGCAGCTTAGCGAATCGGGGAGCTTGGCCAGATACGCAGTATTTT
>many|TRBV7-2|TRBD2|17|TRBJ2-1
CASSPRRTSGAHNEQFF
TGTGCCAGCAGCCCACGTAGGACTAGCGGGGCTCACAATGAGCAGTTCTTC
>once|TRBV24-1|.|14|TRBJ2-3
CATSPGSDADTQYF
TGTGCCACCAGCCCAGGGTCGGACGCAGATACGCAGTATTTT
>few|TRBV24-1|.|16|TRBJ1-2
CATSDTQTGISYGYTF
TGTGCCACCAGTGACACCCAAACAGGAATTAGCTATGGCTACACCTTC
>few|TRBV6-5|TRBD1|15|TRBJ1-1
CASSYWGTGEEEAFF
TGTGCCAGCAGTTACTGGGGGACAGGGGAGGAAGAAGCTTTCTTT
>.|TRBV7-2|TRBD2|15|TRBJ2-1
CASSLLSAGDPGQFF
TGTGCCAGCAGCTTATTATCAGCGGGAGATCCGGGGCAGTTCTTC
>many|TRBV27|TRBD2|19|TRBJ2-3
CASSLNLAGGLGSTDTQYF
TGTGCCAGCAGTTTAAATCTAGCGGGAGGTCTGGGGAGCACAGATACGCAGTATTTT
>.|TRBV20-1|.|14|TRBJ2-6
CSAISSAGANVLTF
TGCAGTGCTATCTCCTCTGCGGGGGCCAACGTCCTGACTTTC
>.|TRBV4-2|.|16|TRBJ1-1
CASSQDLTGGRTEAFF
TGTGCCAGCAGCCAAGATTTGACGGGGGGAAGGACTGAAGCTTTCTTT
>few|TRBV7-2|.|15|TRBJ2-7
CASSLGQGGTYEQYF
TGTGCCAGCAGCCTTGGGCAGGGGGGAACCTACGAGCAGTACTTC
>many|TRBV6-7|TRBD2|19|TRBJ2-1
CASIPRTPPTSALTLEQFF
TGTGCCAGCATCCCTCGGACCCCCCCGACTAGCGCCCTTACACTGGAGCAGTTCTTC
>few|TRBV14|.|17|TRBJ2-6
CASSQLWRISGANVLTF
TGTGCCAGCAGCCAATTGTGGCGGATCTCTGGGGCCAACGTCCTGACTTTC
>few|TRBV5-6|.|14|TRBJ1-2
CASSVGIGGRGYTF
TGTGCCAGCAGTGTTGGTATAGGAGGTAGGGGCTACACCTTC
>.|TRBV7-3|.|14|TRBJ1-2
CASSLGKGGYGYTF
TGTGCCAGCAGCTTAGGCAAGGGGGGCTATGGCTACACCTTC
>few|TRBV11-2|.|11|TRBJ2-1
CASTRDNEQFF
TGTGCCAGCACGAGGGACAATGAGCAGTTCTTC
>.|TRBV5-4|TRBD2|15|TRBJ2-1
CASRAGTSGSNEQFF
TGTGCCAGCAGGGCCGGGACTAGCGGGAGCAATGAGCAGTTCTTC
>few|TRBV7-8|.|15|TRBJ1-2
CASSLLGQEGWGYTF
TGTGCCAGCAGCTTATTAGGACAAGAGGGTTGGGGCTACACCTTC
>many|TRBV7-8|.|16|TRBJ2-1
CASSLSRAVLLNEQFF
TGTGCCAGCAGCTTATCTCGAGCCGTCCTCCTCAATGAGCAGTTCTTC
>.|TRBV29-1|TRBD1|15|TRBJ1-1
CSVEGLDRVALEAFF
TGCAGCGTTGAAGGATTAGACAGGGTAGCACTTGAAGCTTTCTTT
>.|TRBV5-1|TRBD1|14|TRBJ1-1
CASSLNGQGTEAFF
TGCGCCAGCAGCTTGAACGGACAGGGTACTGAAGCTTTCTTT
>.|TRBV12-5|.|13|TRBJ2-3
CASGPPDTDTQYF
TGTGCTAGTGGTCCGCCTGACACAGATACGCAGTATTTT
>once|TRBV7-6|.|16|TRBJ1-4
CASSANGQANSEKLFF
TGTGCCAGCAGCGCGAACGGACAAGCCAATAGTGAAAAACTGTTTTTT
>few|TRBV7-2|.|12|TRBJ2-5
CASSGSLETQYF
TGTGCCAGCAGCGGTTCGTTAGAGACCCAGTACTTC
>.|TRBV7-9|TRBD2|19|TRBJ2-1
CASSLAFRLAGGTYNEQFF
TGTGCCAGCAGCTTAGCGTTCCGACTAGCGGGGGGTACCTACAATGAGCAGTTCTTC
>many|TRBV2|TRBD2|15|TRBJ2-1
CASSITTSGKAEQFF
TGTGCCAGCAGCATAACGACTAGCGGGAAGGCTGAGCAGTTCTTC
>few|TRBV7-8|.|14|TRBJ2-2
CASSKDGYTGELFF
TGTGCCAGCAGCAAGGACGGGTACACCGGGGAGCTGTTTTTT
>.|TRBV7-8|.|18|TRBJ2-2
CASRPRTGIAKNTGELFF
TGTGCCAGCAGACCCCGGACGGGAATAGCGAAGAACACCGGGGAGCTGTTTTTT
>.|TRBV5-4|.|16|TRBJ2-3
CASSLVRSSATDTQYF
TGTGCCAGCAGCTTGGTTAGGTCTAGCGCCACAGATACGCAGTATTTT
>many|TRBV11-3|.|18|TRBJ2-1
CASSLRQGGTVALNEQFF
TGTGCCAGCAGCTTAAGGCAGGGCGGGACCGTGGCCCTCAATGAGCAGTTCTTC
>few|TRBV6-6|.|15|TRBJ1-3
CASSRTRESGNTIYF
TGTGCCAGCAGCCGGACTAGAGAGTCTGGAAACACCATATATTTT
>.|TRBV3-1|.|10|TRBJ2-7
CASSPFGQYF
TGTGCCAGCAGCCCCTTTGGGCAGTACTTC
>.|TRBV7-8|TRBD2|15|TRBJ2-3
CASSLAGTSFDTQYF
TGTGCCAGCAGCTTAGCCGGGACTAGCTTCGATACGCAGTATTTT
>few|TRBV24-1|TRBD1|18|TRBJ2-2
CATSDAHLGQGGAGELFF
TGTGCCACCAGTGATGCGCACCTGGGACAGGGAGGCGCCGGGGAGCTGTTTTTT
>few|TRBV7-8|.|15|TRBJ1-1
CASSLWGGRDTEAFF
TGTGCCAGCAGCTTATGGGGAGGGAGGGACACTGAAGCTTTCTTT
>many|TRBV7-8|.|14|TRBJ1-2
CASSLGHRNYGYTF
TGTGCCAGCAGCTTAGGACATCGCAACTATGGCTACACCTTC
>.|TRBV6-6|.|14|TRBJ1-4
CASTRGGWDEKLFF
TGTGCCAGCACTCGGGGGGGTTGGGATGAAAAACTGTTTTTT
>.|TRBV28|.|14|TRBJ1-2
CASRKPQGFVGYTF
TGTGCCAGCAGAAAACCCCAGGGGTTCGTGGGCTACACCTTC
>few|TRBV12-3/TRBV12-4|.|14|TRBJ2-3
CASSLTPWTDTQYF
TGTGCCAGCAGTTTAACCCCATGGACAGATACGCAGTATTTT
>.|TRBV5-4|TRBD2|16|TRBJ2-3
CASSLRLAANTDTQYF
TGTGCCAGCAGCTTGCGACTAGCGGCAAACACAGATACGCAGTATTTT